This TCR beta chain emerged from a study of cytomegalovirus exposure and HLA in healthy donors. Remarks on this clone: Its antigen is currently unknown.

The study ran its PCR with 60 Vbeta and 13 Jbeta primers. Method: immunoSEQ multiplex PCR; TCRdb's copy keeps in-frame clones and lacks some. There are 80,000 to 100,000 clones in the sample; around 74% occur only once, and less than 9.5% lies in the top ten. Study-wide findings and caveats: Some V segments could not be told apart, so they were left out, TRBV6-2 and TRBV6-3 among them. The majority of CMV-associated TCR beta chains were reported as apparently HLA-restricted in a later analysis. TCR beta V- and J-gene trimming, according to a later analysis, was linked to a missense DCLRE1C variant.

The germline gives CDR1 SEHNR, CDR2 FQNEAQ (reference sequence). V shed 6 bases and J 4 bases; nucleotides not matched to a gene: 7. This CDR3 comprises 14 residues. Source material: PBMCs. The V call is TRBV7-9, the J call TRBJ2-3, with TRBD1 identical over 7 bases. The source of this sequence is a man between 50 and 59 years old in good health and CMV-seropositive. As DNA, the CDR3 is TGTGCCAGCAGTGACAGGGAGCGTGCAGATACGCAGTATTTT. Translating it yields CASSDRERADTQYF.